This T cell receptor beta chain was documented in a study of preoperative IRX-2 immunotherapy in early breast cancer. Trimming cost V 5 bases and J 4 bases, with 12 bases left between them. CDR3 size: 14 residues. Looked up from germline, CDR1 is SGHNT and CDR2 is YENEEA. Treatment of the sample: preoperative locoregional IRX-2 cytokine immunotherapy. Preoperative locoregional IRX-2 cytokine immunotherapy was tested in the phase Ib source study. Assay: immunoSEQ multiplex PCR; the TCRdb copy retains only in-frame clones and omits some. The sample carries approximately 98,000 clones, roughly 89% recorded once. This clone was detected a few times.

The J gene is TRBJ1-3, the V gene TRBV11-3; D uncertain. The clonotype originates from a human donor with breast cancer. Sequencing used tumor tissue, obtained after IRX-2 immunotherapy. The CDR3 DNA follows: TGTGCCAGCAGCAACCCCGGGGAGGGAAACACCATATATTTT. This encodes CASSNPGEGNTIYF.